This TCR beta chain was captured by sequencing in a study of CD8 T cells in ankylosing spondylitis (dated by TCRdb to the late 2010s). Broadly, across the study: The study profiled T cell receptor beta repertoires in healthy donors and ankylosing spondylitis patients to find disease-linked TCR variants. Peripheral blood was sampled, and synovial fluid was additionally collected from ankylosing spondylitis patients. The whole study cohort included 85 to 120 healthy donors and 25 or so ankylosing spondylitis patients. General findings and caveats noted by the study authors: A TCR beta motif made up of several highly homologous amino acid variants appeared to be characteristic of blood from ankylosing spondylitis patients. In peripheral blood, the disease-linked clones were found at relatively low frequencies and had a CD8+ phenotype. Some of the motif variants had been reported before in the synovial fluid and blood of reactive arthritis patients, a finding that suggests common disease-initiation mechanisms. The disease-linked clones were reported as significantly enriched in matched synovial fluid samples from ankylosing spondylitis patients.

Sequencing was performed on an Illumina HiSeq 2500. Quantitative 5'-RACE with molecular barcodes was the method used to prepare the TCR beta libraries. As for how the authors treated the data: To identify disease-linked TCR variants, a new computational method was used, one built on a probabilistic model of VDJ rearrangement. The public reads were run again by TCRdb, first through fastp at Q25 and then through MiXCR, and only productive beta chains were kept. When rows share a CDR3 protein, they turn into one entry using the most common DNA and genes. For this entry, the V and J calls and clone size follow TCRdb and not the study's own pipeline. For this sample there are 220,000 or so distinct CDR3 sequences; about a sixth appear just once. Of the sample, approximately 40% falls within the top ten clones. This clonotype occurred a few times. The antigen it binds to is not known. Nothing much larger sits one base from this clone, and base qualities are not available.

Clipping removes 0 bases from V and 4 bases from J, with 4 as the unmatched junction base count. CDR3 length: 15 amino acids, cysteine to phenylalanine. Solely the CDR3 DNA is kept, with 45 bases framed from the first base. Via the germline V gene (reference sequence), CDR1 is GTSNPN and CDR2 SVGIG. Sequencing was done on a sample of blood, either unsorted or a sorted T cell fraction (not recorded which). This receptor chain uses TRBV30 and TRBJ2-3, and TRBD2 matches 10 of the central bases. This sequence originates from a male donor with ankylosing spondylitis. The CDR3 protein sequence reads: CAWSVWLAGADTQYF. In nucleotides, the sequence is TGTGCCTGGAGTGTTTGGCTAGCGGGAGCAGATACGCAGTATTTT.